The source of this TCR beta chain is a study of OX40 agonist ivuxolimab in advanced cancers. This CDR3 spans 16 amino acids. Per germline, CDR1 SGHRS and CDR2 YFSETQ. J gave up 4 bases and V 0 bases, and 6 bases lay outside the gene matches. Sequenced by immunoSEQ multiplex PCR; TCRdb stores in-frame clones only, minus some. The sample lists tens of thousands of clones; roughly 84% were seen once. This clonotype was sampled from an adult with an advanced solid tumor such as melanoma, head and neck, liver or kidney cancer. Sequences were derived from CD4+ or CD8+ T cells sorted from blood, sampled in a trial of the OX40 agonist ivuxolimab. V is TRBV5-1 and J is TRBJ2-2, with TRBD2 identical over 7 bases. The CDR3 region is CASSLAGGSITGELFF. The CDR3 nucleotides read TGCGCCAGCAGCTTGGCCGGCGGGAGTATCACCGGGGAGCTGTTTTTT.